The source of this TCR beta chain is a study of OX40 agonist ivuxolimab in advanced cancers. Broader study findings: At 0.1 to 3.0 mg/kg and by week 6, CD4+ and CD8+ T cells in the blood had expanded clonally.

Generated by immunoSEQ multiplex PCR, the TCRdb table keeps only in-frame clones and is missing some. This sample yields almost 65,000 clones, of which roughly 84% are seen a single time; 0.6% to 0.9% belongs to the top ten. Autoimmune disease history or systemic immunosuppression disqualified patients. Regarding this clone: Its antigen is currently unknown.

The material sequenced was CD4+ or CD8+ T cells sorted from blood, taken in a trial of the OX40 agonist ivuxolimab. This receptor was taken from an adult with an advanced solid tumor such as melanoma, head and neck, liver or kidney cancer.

The CDR3 coding sequence is TGTGCCTATGGTCCCGTACAGGCTTATCAGCCCCAGCATTTT. This codes for CAYGPVQAYQPQHF. The rearrangement joins TRBV30 to TRBJ1-5; D possibly corresponds to TRBD1 (5 bases). In germline, CDR1 is GTSNPN, CDR2 SVGIG (reference sequence). The V gene lost 7 bases and the J gene lost 5 bases, with 18 bases spanning the gap. There are 14 residues in the CDR3.